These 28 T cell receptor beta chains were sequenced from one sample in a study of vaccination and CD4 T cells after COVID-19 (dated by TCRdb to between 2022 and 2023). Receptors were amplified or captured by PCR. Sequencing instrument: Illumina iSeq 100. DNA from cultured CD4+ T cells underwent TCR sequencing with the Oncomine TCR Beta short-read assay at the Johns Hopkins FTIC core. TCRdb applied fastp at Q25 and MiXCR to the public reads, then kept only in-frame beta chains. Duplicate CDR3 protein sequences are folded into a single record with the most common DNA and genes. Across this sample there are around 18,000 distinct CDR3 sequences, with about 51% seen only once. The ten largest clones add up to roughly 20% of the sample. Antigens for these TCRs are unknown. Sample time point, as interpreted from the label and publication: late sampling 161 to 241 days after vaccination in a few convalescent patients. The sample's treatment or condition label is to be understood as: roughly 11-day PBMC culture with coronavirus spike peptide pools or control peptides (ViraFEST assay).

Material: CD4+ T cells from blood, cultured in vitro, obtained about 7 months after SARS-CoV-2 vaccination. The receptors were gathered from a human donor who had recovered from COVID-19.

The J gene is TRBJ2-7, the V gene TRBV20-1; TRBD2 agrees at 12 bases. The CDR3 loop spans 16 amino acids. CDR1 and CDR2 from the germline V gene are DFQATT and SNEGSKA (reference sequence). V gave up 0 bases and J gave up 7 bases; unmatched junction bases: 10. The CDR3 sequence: CSARDLTSGRWFEQYF. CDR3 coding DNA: TGCAGTGCTAGAGATCTTACTAGCGGGAGGTGGTTTGAGCAGTACTTC.

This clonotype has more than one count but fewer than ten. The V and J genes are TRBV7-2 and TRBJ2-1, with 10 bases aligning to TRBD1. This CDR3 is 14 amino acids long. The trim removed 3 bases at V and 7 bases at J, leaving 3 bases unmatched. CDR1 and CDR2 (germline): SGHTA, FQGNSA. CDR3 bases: TGTGCCAGCAGCTTCGACAGGGGGCTTAATGAGCAGTTCTTC. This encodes CASSFDRGLNEQFF. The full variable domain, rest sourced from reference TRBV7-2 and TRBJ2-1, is GAGVSQSPSNKVTEKGKDVELRCDPISGHTALYWYRQSLGQGLEFLIYFQGNSAPDKSGLPSDRFSAERTGGSVSTLTIQRTQQEDSAVYLCASSFDRGLNEQFFGPGTRLTVL.

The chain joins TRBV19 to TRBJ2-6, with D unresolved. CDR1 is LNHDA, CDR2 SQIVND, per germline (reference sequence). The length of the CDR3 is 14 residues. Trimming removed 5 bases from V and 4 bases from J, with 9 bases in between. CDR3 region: CASSAGGGANVLTF. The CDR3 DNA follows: TGTGCCAGTAGTGCAGGTGGCGGGGCCAACGTCCTGACTTTC.

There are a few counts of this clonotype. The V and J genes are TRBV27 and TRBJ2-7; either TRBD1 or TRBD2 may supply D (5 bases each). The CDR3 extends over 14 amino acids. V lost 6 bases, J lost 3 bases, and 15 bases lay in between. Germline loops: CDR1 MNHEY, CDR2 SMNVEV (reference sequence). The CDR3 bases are TGTGCCAGCAGGGGGACGAGGTGGGACTACGAGCAGTACTTC. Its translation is CASRGTRWDYEQYF.

CDR3 sequence (DNA): TGTGCCAGCAGCCAAGTAAAGGCGGAGCTGTTTTTT. It translates to CASSQVKAELFF. The chain recombines TRBV14 with TRBJ2-2, with no clear D. V lost 1 base and J lost 10, with 7 bases in between. Germline CDR1 reads SGHDN; CDR2 reads FVKESK. This CDR3 comprises 12 residues.

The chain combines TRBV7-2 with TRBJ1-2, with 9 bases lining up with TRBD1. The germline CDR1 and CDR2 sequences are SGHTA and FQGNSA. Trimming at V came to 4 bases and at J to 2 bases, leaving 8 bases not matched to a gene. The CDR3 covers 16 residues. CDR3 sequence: CASSSTFTGGNYGYTF. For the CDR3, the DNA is TGTGCCAGCAGCTCTACCTTCACAGGGGGCAACTATGGCTACACCTTC.

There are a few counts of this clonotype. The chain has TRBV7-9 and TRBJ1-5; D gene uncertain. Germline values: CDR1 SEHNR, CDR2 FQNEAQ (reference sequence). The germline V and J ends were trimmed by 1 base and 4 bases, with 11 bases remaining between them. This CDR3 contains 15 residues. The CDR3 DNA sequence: TGTGCCAGCAGCTTAGACGGGAATAGGAATCAGCCCCAGCATTTT. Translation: CASSLDGNRNQPQHF.

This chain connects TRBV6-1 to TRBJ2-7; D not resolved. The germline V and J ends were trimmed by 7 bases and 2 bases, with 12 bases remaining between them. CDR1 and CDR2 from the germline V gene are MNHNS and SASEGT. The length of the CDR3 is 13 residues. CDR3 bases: TGTGCCAGCACAGAACAGTCACCCTACGAGCAGTACTTC. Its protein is CASTEQSPYEQYF.

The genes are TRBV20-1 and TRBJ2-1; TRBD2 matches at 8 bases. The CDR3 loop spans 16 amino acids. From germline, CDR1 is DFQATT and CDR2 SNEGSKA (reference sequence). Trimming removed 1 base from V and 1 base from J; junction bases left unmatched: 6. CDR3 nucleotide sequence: TGCAGTGCTAGAGCGGGTAGCGGGGAGTCCTACAATGAGCAGTTCTTC. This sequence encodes CSARAGSGESYNEQFF.

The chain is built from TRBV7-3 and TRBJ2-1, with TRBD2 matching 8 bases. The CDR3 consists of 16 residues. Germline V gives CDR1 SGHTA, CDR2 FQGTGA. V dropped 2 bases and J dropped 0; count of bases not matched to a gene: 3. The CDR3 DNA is TGTGCCAGCAGCTTAGCGGGAGGCACCTCCTACAATGAGCAGTTCTTC. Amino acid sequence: CASSLAGGTSYNEQFF.

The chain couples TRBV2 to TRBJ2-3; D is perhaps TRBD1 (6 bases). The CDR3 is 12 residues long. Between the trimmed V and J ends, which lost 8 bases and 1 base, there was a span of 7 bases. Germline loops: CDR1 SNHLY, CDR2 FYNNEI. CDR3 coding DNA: TGTGCCAGCGCAGGGGGCACAGATACGCAGTATTTT. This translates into CASAGGTDTQYF.

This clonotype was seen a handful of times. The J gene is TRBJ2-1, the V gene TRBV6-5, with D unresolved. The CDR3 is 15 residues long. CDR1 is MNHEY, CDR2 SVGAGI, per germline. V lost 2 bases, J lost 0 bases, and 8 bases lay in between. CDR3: CASSYGGFSYNEQFF. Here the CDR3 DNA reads TGTGCCAGCAGTTACGGTGGCTTCTCCTACAATGAGCAGTTCTTC.

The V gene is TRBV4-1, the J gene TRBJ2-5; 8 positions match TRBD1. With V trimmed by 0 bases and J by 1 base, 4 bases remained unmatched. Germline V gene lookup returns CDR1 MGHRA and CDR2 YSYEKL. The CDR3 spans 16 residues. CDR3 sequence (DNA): TGCGCCAGCAGCCAAGATTGGACAGGGACCCAAGAGACCCAGTACTTC. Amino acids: CASSQDWTGTQETQYF.

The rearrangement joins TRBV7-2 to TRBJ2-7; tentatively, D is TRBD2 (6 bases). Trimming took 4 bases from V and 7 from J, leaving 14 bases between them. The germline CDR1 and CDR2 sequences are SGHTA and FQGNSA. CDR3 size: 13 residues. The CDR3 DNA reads TGTGCCAGCAGCTGGGGGAGGCTCCAGGAGCAGTACTTC. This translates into CASSWGRLQEQYF.

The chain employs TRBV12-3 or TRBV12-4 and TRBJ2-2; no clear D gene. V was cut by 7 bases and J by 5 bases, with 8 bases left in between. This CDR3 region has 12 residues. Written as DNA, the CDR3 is TGTGCCAGCACACGAAGGACCGGGGAGCTGTTTTTT. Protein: CASTRRTGELFF.

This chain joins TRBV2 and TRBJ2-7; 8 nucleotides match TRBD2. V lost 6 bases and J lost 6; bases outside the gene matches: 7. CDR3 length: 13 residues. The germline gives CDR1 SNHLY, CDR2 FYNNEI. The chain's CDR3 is CASRSGSRAEQYF. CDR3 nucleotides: TGTGCCAGCAGGAGCGGGAGTAGGGCCGAGCAGTACTTC.

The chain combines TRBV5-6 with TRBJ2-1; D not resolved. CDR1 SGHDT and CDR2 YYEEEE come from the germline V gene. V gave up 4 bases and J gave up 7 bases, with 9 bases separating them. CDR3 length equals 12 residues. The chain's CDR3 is CASSLITNEQFF. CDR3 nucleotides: TGTGCCAGCAGCCTTATAACTAATGAGCAGTTCTTC. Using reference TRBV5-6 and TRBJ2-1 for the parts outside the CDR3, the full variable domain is DAGVTQSPTHLIKTRGQQVTLRCSPKSGHDTVSWYQQALGQGPQFIFQYYEEEERQRGNFPDRFSGHQFPNYSSELNVNALLLGDSALYLCASSLITNEQFFGPGTRLTVL.

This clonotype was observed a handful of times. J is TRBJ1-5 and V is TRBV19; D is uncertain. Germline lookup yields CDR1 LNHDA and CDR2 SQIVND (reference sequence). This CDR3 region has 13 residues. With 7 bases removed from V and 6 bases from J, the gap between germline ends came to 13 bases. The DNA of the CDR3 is TGTGCCAGTACCATCGGATTAGGTCAGCCCCAGCATTTT. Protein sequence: CASTIGLGQPQHF.

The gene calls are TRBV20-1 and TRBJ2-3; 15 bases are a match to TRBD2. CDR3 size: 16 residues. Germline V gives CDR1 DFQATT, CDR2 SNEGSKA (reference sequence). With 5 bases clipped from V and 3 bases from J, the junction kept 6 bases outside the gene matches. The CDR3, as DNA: TGCAGTGCTTCAGGGACTAGCGGGGGGTTAACAGATACGCAGTATTTT. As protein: CSASGTSGGLTDTQYF.

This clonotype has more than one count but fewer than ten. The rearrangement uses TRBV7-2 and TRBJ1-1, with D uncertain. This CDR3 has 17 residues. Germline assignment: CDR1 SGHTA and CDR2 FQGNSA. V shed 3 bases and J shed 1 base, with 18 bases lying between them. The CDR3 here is CASSLFRSNAPNTEAFF. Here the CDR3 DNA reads TGTGCCAGCAGCTTGTTCAGAAGTAACGCTCCGAACACTGAAGCTTTCTTT.

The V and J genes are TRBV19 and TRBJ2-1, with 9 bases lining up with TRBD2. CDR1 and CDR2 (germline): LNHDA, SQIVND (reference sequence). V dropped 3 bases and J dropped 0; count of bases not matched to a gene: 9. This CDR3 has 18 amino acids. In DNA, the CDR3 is TGTGCCAGTAGTATCTTTGCGGGAGGGCCGAGCTCCTACAATGAGCAGTTCTTC. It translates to CASSIFAGGPSSYNEQFF.

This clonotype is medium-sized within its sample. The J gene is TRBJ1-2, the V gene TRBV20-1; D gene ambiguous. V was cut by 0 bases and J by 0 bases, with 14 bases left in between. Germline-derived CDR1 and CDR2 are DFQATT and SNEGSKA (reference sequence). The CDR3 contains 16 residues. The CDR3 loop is CSARDGQVPSNYGYTF. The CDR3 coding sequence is TGCAGTGCTAGAGATGGGCAGGTCCCCTCTAACTATGGCTACACCTTC.

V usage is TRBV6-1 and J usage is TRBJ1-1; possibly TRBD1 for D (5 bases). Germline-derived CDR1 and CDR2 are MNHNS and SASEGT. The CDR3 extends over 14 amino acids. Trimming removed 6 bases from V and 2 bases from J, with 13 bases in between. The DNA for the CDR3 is TGTGCCAGCAGGGGGGGGACCGCTAACACTGAAGCTTTCTTT. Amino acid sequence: CASRGGTANTEAFF.

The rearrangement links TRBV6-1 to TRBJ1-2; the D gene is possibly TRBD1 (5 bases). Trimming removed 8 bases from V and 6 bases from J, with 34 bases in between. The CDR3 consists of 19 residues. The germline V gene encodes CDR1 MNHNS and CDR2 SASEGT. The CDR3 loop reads CASSGRGPTITSPSHGYTF. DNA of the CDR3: TGTGCCAGCTCCGGTCGGGGACCCACCATTACTAGTCCGTCTCATGGCTACACCTTC.

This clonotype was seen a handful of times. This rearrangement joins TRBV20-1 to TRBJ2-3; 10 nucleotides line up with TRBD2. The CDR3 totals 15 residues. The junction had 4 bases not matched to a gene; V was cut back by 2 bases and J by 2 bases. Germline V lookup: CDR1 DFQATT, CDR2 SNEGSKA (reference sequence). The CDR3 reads CSARILAGPTDTQYF. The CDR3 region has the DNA TGCAGTGCTAGAATACTAGCGGGGCCCACAGATACGCAGTATTTT.

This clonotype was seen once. CDR3 sequence reads: CARDEQYF. The CDR3 DNA sequence: TGTGCCAGGGACGAGCAGTACTTC. The V call is TRBV7-8, the J call TRBJ2-7; no reliable D call. Germline V gene lookup returns CDR1 SGHVS and CDR2 FQNEAQ. The CDR3 sequence is 8 residues long. Trimming cost V 9 bases and J 5 bases, with 2 bases left between them. The full variable domain, its missing parts supplied by reference TRBV7-8 and TRBJ2-7, is GAGVSQSPRYKVAKRGQDVALRCDPISGHVSLFWYQQALGQGPEFLTYFQNEAQLDKSGLPSDRFFAERPEGSVSTLKIQRTQQEDSAVYLCARDEQYFGPGTRLTVT.

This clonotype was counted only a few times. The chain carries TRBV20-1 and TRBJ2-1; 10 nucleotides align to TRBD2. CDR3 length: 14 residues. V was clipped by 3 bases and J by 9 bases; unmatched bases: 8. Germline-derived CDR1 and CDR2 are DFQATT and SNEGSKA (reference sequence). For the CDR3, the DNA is TGCAGTGCTAGTGGGCGAGCGGGGGGGCTTGAGCAGTTCTTC. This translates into CSASGRAGGLEQFF.

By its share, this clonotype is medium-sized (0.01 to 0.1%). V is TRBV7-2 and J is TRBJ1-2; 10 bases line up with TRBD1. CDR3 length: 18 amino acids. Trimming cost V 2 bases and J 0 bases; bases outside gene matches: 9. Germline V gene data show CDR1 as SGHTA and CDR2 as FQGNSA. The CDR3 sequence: CASSLLLGQGLANYGYTF. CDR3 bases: TGTGCCAGCAGCTTATTGCTGGGACAGGGGTTGGCTAACTATGGCTACACCTTC.